A single TCR beta chain is shown here with its context. Antigen: not known. Through a sample-barcoded 5' primer and a J-beta primer mix, a second PCR was run for about 6 to 11 cycles. Tags on each cDNA molecule came from a template-switch adaptor with 12 random nucleotides. TCRdb redid the calling of the 5' RACE reads with MiXCR, one entry per CDR3 protein. There are 1.5 million to 2 million distinct CDR3 sequences in the sample; roughly two fifths occur only once, and 23% lies in the top ten. These data are taken from a study of blood T cells in healthy people across ages. General study findings and limits: Diversity of TCR beta correlated strongly with naive T cell percentage. Observed TCR beta diversity per million T cells went down as age went up. This fall followed a roughly linear course with age. Bulk PBMC profiling left naive and antigen-experienced comparisons inconclusive.

The CDR3 sequence is 12 residues long. Germline V gene data show CDR1 as DFQATT and CDR2 as SNEGSKA (reference sequence). The V end was cut by 5 bases, the J end by 6 bases, with 11 bases between. V is TRBV20-1 and J is TRBJ2-1; weak D call: TRBD2 (5 bases). The clonotype comes from a human donor in good health. Sequencing was carried out using blood. The CDR3 coding sequence is TGCAGTGCTCCTGATGAGGGCAATGAGCAGTTCTTC. As protein: CSAPDEGNEQFF.